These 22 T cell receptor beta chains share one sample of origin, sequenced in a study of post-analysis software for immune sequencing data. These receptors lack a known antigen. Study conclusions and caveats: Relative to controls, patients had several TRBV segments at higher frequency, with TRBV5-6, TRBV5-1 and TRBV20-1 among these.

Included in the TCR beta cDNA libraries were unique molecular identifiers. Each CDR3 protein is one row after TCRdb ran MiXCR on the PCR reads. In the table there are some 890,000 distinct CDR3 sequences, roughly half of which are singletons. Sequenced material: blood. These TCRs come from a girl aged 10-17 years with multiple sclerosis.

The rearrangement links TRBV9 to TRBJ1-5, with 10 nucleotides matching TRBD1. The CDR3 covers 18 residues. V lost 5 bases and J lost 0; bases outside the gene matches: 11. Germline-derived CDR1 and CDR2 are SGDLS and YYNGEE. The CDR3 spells CASRRDRGREYSNQPQHF. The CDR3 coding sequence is TGTGCCAGCAGGCGTGACAGGGGGCGGGAATATAGCAATCAGCCCCAGCATTTT.

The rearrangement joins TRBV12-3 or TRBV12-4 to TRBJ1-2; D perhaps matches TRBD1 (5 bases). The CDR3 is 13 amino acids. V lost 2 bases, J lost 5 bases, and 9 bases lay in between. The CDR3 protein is CASSLRQIYGYTF. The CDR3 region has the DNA TGTGCCAGCAGTTTACGACAGATATATGGCTACACCTTC.

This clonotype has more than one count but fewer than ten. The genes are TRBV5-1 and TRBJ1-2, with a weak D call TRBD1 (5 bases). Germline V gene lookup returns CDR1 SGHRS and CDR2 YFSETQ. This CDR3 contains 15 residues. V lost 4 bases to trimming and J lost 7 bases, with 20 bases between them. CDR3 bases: TGCGCCAGCAGCAGACCGGGGCACGAACTCGGTGGCTACACCTTC. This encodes CASSRPGHELGGYTF.

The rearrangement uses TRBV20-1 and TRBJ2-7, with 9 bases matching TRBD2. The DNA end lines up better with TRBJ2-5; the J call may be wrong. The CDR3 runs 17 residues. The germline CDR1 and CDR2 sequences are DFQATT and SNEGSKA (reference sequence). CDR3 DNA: TGCAGTGCTACCCTAGGGGGCCTAGCGGGGTTTCAAGAGACCCAGTACTTC. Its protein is CSATLGGLAGFQETQYF.

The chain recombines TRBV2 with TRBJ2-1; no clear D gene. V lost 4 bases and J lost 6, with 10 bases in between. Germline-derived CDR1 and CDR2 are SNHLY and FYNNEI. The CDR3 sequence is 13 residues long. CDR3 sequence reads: CASSGNWVNEQFF. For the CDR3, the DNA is TGTGCCAGCAGTGGAAACTGGGTCAATGAGCAGTTCTTC.

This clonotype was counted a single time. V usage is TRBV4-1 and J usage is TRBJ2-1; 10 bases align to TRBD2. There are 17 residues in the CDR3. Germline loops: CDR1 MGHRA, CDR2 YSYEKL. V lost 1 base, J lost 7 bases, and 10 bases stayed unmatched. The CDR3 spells CASSQAPLAGTENEQFF. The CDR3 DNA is TGCGCCAGCAGCCAAGCCCCACTAGCGGGAACAGAAAATGAGCAGTTCTTC.

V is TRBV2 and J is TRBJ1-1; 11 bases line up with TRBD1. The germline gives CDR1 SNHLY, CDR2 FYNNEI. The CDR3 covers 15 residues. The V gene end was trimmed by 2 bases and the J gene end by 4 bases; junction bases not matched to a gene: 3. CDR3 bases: TGTGCCAGCAGTGAAAGAGGGACAGGGGGCACTGAAGCTTTCTTT. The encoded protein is CASSERGTGGTEAFF.

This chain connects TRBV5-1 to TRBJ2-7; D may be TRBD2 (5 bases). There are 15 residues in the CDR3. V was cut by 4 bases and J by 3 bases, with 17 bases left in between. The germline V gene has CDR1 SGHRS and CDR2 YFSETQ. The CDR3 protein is CASSGERSSFYEQYF. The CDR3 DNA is TGCGCCAGCAGCGGTGAGCGGAGTTCCTTCTACGAGCAGTACTTC.

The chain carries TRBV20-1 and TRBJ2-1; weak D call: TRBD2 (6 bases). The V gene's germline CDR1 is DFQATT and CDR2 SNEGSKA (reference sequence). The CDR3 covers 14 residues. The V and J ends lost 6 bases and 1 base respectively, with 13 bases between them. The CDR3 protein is CSALRGASYNEQFF. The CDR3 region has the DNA TGCAGTGCACTCCGCGGGGCTTCCTACAATGAGCAGTTCTTC.

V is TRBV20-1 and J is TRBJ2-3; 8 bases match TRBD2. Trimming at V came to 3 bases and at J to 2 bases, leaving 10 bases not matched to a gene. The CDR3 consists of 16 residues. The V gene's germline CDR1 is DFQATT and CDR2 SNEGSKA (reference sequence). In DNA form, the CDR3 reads TGCAGTGCTAGTGGTCAGACTAGCGCAAACACAGATACGCAGTATTTT. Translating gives CSASGQTSANTDTQYF.

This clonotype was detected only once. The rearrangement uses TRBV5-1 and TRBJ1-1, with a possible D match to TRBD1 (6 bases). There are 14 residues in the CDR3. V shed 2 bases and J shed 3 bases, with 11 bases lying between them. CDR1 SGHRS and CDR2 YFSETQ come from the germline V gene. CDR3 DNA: TGCGCCAGCAGCTTCGGGGGGGCAGACACTGAAGCTTTCTTT. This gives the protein CASSFGGADTEAFF.

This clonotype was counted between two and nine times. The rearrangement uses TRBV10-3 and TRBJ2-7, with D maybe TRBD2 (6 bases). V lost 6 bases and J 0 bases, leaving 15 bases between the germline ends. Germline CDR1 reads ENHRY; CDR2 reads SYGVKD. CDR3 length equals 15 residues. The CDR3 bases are TGTGCCATCAGCTCCGGGACTCAGGCCTCCTACGAGCAGTACTTC. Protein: CAISSGTQASYEQYF.

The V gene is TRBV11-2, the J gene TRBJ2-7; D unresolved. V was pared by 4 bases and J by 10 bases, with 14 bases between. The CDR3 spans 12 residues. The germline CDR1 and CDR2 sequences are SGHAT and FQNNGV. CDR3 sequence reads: CASSSDPLRQYF. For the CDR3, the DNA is TGTGCCAGCAGCTCTGATCCCTTGCGCCAGTACTTC.

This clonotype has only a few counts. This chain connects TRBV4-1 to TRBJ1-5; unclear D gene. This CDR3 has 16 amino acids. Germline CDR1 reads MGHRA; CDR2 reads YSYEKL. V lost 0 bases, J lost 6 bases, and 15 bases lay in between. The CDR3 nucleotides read TGCGCCAGCAGCCAAGAGGCCAGTCTATTCCGTCAGCCCCAGCATTTT. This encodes CASSQEASLFRQPQHF.

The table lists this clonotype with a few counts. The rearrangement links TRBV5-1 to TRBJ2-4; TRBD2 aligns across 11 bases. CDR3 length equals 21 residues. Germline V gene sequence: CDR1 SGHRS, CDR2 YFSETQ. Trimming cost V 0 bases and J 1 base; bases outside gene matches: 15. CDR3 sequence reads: CASSLGALTSGDLGAKNIQYF. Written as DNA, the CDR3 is TGCGCCAGCAGCTTGGGGGCCCTGACTAGCGGGGACCTCGGGGCCAAAAACATTCAGTACTTC.

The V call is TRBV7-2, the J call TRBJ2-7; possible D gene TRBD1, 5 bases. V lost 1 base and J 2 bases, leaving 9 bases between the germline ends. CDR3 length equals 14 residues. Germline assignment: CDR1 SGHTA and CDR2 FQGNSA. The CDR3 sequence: CASSLGSRAYEQYF. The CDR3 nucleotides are TGTGCCAGCAGCTTAGGTAGCAGGGCCTACGAGCAGTACTTC.

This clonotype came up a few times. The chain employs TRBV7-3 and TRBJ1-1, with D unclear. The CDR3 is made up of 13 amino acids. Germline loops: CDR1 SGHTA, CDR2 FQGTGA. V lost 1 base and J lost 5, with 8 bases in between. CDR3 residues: CASSLNPGTEAFF. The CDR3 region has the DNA TGTGCCAGCAGCTTAAATCCGGGAACTGAAGCTTTCTTT. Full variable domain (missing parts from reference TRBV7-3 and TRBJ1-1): GAGVSQTPSNKVTEKGKYVELRCDPISGHTALYWYRQSLGQGPEFLIYFQGTGAADDSGLPNDRFFAVRPEGSVSTLKIQRTERGDSAVYLCASSLNPGTEAFFGQGTRLTVV.

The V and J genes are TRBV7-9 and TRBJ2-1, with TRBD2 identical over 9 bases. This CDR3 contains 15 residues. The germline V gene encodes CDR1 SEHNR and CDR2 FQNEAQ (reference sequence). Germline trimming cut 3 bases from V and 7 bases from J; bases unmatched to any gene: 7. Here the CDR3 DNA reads TGTGCCAGCAGCTTCGGGGCGGGAGGGCAAAATGAGCAGTTCTTC. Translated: CASSFGAGGQNEQFF.

The DNA of the CDR3 is TGCGCCAGCAGCTTGGCCTTACGGGTGGAGACCCAGTACTTC. Translated, it gives CASSLALRVETQYF. V and J are TRBV5-1 and TRBJ2-5; no firm D call. V was trimmed by 0 bases and J by 5 bases, leaving 11 bases between them. Germline V gene lookup returns CDR1 SGHRS and CDR2 YFSETQ. The CDR3 loop spans 14 amino acids. The full variable domain, with the rest looked up from reference TRBV5-1 and TRBJ2-5, is KAGVTQTPRYLIKTRGQQVTLSCSPISGHRSVSWYQQTPGQGLQFLFEYFSETQRNKGNFPGRFSGRQFSNSRSEMNVSTLELGDSALYLCASSLALRVETQYFGPGTRLLVL.

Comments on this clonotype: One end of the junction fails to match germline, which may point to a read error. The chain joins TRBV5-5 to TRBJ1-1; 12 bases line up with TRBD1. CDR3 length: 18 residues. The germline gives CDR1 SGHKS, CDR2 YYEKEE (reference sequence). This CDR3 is CANSRPGTGGDMNTEAFF. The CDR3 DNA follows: TGTGCCAACAGCCGCCCCGGGACAGGGGGCGATATGAACACTGAAGCTTTCTTT.

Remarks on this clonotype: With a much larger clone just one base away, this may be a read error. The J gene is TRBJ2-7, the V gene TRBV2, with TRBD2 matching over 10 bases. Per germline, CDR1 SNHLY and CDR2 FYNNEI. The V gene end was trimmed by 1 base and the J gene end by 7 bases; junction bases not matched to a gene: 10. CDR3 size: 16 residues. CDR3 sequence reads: CASSEGLAGAGREQYF. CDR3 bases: TGTGCCAGCAGTGAAGGGCTAGCGGGAGCCGGGAGGGAGCAGTACTTC.

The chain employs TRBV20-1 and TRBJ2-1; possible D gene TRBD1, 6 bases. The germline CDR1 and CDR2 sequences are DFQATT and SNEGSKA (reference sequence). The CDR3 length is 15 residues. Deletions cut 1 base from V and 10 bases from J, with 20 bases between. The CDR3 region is CSARAAHTGSYEQFF. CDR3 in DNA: TGCAGTGCTAGAGCTGCCCACACAGGGTCTTACGAGCAGTTCTTC.